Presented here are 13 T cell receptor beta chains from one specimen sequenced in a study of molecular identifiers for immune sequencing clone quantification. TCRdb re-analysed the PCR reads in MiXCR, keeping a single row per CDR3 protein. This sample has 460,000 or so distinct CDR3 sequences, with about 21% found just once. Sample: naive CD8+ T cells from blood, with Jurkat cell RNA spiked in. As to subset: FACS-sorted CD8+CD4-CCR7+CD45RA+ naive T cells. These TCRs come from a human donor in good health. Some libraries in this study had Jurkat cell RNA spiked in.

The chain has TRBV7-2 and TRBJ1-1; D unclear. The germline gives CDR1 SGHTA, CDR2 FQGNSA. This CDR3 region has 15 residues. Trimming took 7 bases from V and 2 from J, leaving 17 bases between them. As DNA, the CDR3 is TGTGCCAGCACCGAACTCATTGGAGGTAACACTGAAGCTTTCTTT. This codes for CASTELIGGNTEAFF.

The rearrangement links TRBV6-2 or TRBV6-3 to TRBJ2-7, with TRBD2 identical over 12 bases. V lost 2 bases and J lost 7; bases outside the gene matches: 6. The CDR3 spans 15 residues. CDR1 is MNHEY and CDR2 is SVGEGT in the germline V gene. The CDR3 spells CASSYPPSGREEQYF. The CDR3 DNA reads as TGTGCCAGCAGTTACCCTCCTAGCGGGAGGGAGGAGCAGTACTTC.

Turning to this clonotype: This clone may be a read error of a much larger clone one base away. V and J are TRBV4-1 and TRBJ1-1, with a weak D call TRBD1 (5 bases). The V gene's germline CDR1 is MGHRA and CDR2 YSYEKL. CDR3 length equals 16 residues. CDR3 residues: CASSQKKTAMNAEAFF. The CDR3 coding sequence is TGCGCCAGCAGCCAGAAAAAGACAGCGATGAACGCTGAAGCTTTCTTT.

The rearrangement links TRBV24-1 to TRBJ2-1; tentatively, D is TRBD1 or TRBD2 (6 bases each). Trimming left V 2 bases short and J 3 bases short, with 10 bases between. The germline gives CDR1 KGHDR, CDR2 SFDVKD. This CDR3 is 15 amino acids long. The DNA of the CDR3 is TGTGCCACCAGTGATTGGGGGGCTAACTACAATGAGCAGTTCTTC. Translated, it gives CATSDWGANYNEQFF.

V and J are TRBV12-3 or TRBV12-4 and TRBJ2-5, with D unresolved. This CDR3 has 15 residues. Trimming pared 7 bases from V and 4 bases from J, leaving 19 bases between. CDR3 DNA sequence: TGTGCCAGCACAGGTAGAGGATACCTGGGAGAGACCCAGTACTTC. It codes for CASTGRGYLGETQYF.

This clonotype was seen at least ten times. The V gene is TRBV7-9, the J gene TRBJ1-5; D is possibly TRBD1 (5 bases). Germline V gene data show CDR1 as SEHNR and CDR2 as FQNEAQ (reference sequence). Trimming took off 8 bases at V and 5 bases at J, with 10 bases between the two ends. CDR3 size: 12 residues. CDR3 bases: TGTGCCAGCTCACCAGGGTATCAGCCCCAGCATTTT. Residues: CASSPGYQPQHF.

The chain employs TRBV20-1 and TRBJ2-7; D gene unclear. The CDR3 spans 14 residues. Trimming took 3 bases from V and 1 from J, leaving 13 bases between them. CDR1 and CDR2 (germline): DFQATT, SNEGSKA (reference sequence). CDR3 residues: CSASAARDSYEQYF. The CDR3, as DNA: TGCAGTGCTAGCGCAGCCCGAGATTCCTACGAGCAGTACTTC.

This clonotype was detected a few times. The CDR3 bases are TGTGCCATCAGTCATCCAGGGGGCCTGAACACCGGGGAGCTGTTTTTT. Protein product: CAISHPGGLNTGELFF. The chain couples TRBV10-3 to TRBJ2-2; 8 nucleotides line up with TRBD1. The junction had 6 bases not matched to a gene; V was cut back by 5 bases and J by 1 base. The CDR3 length is 16 residues. Germline values: CDR1 ENHRY, CDR2 SYGVKD.

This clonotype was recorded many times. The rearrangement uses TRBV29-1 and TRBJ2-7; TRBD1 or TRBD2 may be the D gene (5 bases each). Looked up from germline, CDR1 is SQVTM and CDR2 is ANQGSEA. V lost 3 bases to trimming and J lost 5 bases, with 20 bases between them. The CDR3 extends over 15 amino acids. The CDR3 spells CSVDGQGVPSDEQYF. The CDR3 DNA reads TGCAGCGTTGATGGGCAGGGAGTCCCATCGGACGAGCAGTACTTC.

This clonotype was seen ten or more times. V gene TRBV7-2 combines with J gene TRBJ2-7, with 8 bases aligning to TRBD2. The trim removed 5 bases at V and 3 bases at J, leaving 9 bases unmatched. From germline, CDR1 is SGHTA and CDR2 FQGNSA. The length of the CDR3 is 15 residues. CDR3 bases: TGTGCCAGCAGCCACGCGGGGGGAATCGACTACGAGCAGTACTTC. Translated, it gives CASSHAGGIDYEQYF.

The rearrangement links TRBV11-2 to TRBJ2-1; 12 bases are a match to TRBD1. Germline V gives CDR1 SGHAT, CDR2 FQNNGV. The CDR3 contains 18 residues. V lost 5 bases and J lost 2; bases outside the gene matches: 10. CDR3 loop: CASSQFPGQGAAYNEQFF. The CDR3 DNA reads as TGTGCCAGCAGCCAATTCCCGGGACAGGGGGCCGCCTACAATGAGCAGTTCTTC.

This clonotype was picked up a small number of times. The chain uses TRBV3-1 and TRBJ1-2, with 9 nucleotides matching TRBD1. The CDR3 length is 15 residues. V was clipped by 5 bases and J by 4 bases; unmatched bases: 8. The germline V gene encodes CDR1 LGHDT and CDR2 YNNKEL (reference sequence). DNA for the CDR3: TGTGCCAGCAGCATAACCGGGACAGGGCCCTATGGCTACACCTTC. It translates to CASSITGTGPYGYTF.

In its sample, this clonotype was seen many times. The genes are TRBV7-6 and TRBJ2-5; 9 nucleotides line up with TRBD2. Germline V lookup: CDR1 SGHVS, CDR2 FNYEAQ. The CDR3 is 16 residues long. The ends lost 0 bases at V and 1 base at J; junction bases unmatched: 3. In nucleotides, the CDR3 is TGTGCCAGCAGCTTAGCGGAGCGGGAGGCCCAAGAGACCCAGTACTTC. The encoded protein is CASSLAEREAQETQYF.